Listed below are T cell receptor beta chains from one sample, sequenced in a study of blood T cell repertoires in COVID-19. Clones were sequenced by immunoSEQ multiplex PCR, and TCRdb holds only the in-frame ones, with some missing. The sample shows 200,000 to 250,000 clones, 84% of them seen only once. Sequenced material: PBMCs or T cells enriched from blood (not recorded which). These receptor sequences come from a woman between 40 and 50 years old who had recovered from COVID-19. The CDR3 runs from the conserved cysteine through the conserved F or W. The D gene is left open where the match is weak. For some rows the clone size is stated as once, few or many, or as a class when expanded; others skip it.

J	V	D	size	DNA	CDR3
TRBJ2-1	TRBV7-3	-	-	TGTGCCAGCAGCTTAACTCCTGGGGAGAACTATGAGCAGTTCTTC	CASSLTPGENYEQFF
TRBJ2-1	TRBV2	TRBD1	-	TGTGCCAGCAGTGAGTACAGGGGTCTCTACAATGAGCAGTTCTTC	CASSEYRGLYNEQFF
TRBJ1-6	TRBV5-1	TRBD1	-	TGCGCCAGCAGCCCAGACAGGGAAGGGGGCTCCTATAATTCACCCCTCCACTTT	CASSPDREGGSYNSPLHF
TRBJ2-3	TRBV19	TRBD2	once	TGTGCCAGTAGTCTCCGGACTAGCGGCTCCACAGATACGCAGTATTTT	CASSLRTSGSTDTQYF
TRBJ2-7	TRBV2	TRBD2	-	TGTGCCAGCAACCGGGCTAGCGGGAGAATGGCCTACGAGCAGTACTTC	CASNRASGRMAYEQYF
TRBJ1-2	TRBV20-1	-	-	TGCAGTGCTAGTCCTGAGGGTTTGGACTATGGCTACACCTTC	CSASPEGLDYGYTF
TRBJ1-2	TRBV5-1	-	-	TGCGCCAGCAGCCCGGGGGGCGGGGATGGCTACACCTTC	CASSPGGGDGYTF
TRBJ2-3	TRBV11-3	-	once	TGTGCCAGCAGCCCTAGTAGGTACACAGATACGCAGTATTTT	CASSPSRYTDTQYF
TRBJ2-4	TRBV5-1	-	-	TGCGCCAGCAGCTTGGTGTTGCGGGGACTAGCCAAAAACATTCAGTACTTC	CASSLVLRGLAKNIQYF
TRBJ1-2	TRBV5-1	-	-	TGCGCCAGCAGCTTGGCAGCCGGCAGCGAGGTGAGGGGCTACACCTTC	CASSLAAGSEVRGYTF
TRBJ2-2	TRBV15	TRBD1	-	TGTGCCACCAGCAGGCGGGGACAGGGCGGCGGGGAGCTGTTTTTT	CATSRRGQGGGELFF
TRBJ2-1	TRBV5-1	TRBD2	-	TGCGCCAGCAGCTTGGAAACGGGAGGGGTCTATGAGCAGTTCTTC	CASSLETGGVYEQFF
TRBJ1-2	TRBV28	-	-	TGTGCCAGCAGTTTATCCGGACAGAACTATGGCTACACCTTC	CASSLSGQNYGYTF
TRBJ1-4	TRBV5-1	-	-	TGCGCCAGCAGCCGGGGGACTCCGTACCGGCGTCCTAATGAAAAACTGTTTTTT	CASSRGTPYRRPNEKLFF
TRBJ1-3	TRBV9	-	-	TGTGCCAGCAGCGGCGTCACGGGTAGCTCTGGAAACACCATATATTTT	CASSGVTGSSGNTIYF
TRBJ1-1	TRBV4-3	TRBD1	-	TGCGCCAGCAGCCAAGAGATACGGACAGGGGGGAGCACTGAAGCTTTCTTT	CASSQEIRTGGSTEAFF
TRBJ2-2	TRBV9	TRBD2	-	TGTGCCAGCAGCCTAGCGGGACTAAGGGACGGGGAGCTGTTTTTT	CASSLAGLRDGELFF
TRBJ1-4	TRBV20-1	-	-	TGCAGTGCTAGTGGGGAGGACGAAAAACTGTTTTTT	CSASGEDEKLFF
TRBJ1-5	TRBV7-2	-	-	TGTGCCAGCAGCTCCGTACTGGGCCTCGAAGGCAATCAGCCCCAGCATTTT	CASSSVLGLEGNQPQHF
TRBJ1-3	TRBV29-1	-	-	TGCAGCGTTCGGGGTTCTGGAAACACCATATATTTT	CSVRGSGNTIYF
TRBJ1-6	TRBV28	-	-	TGTGCCAGCAGTTACATTGGCCCCAATTCACCCCTCCACTTT	CASSYIGPNSPLHF
TRBJ1-2	TRBV13	TRBD1	-	TGTGCCAGCAGCCCAACTAATCCGGGACAGGGCGGTGGCTACACCTTC	CASSPTNPGQGGGYTF
TRBJ2-3	TRBV11-2	TRBD2	-	TGTGCCAGCAGCTCCAGCGGGGGGCCAGATACGCAGTATTTT	CASSSSGGPDTQYF
TRBJ2-6	TRBV7-9	-	-	TGTGCCAGCAGCCCCCCCGCGGGAAAGGGGCCTGGGGCCAACGTCCTGACTTTC	CASSPPAGKGPGANVLTF
TRBJ2-7	TRBV28	-	-	TGTGCCAGCGGCCTGGGAGGGGGAGCAAACGAGCAGTACTTC	CASGLGGGANEQYF
TRBJ1-2	TRBV7-2	TRBD1	once	TGTGCCAGCAGCTTCCAGATTACAGGGGCAGGAGGCTACACCTTC	CASSFQITGAGGYTF
TRBJ2-5	TRBV18	TRBD2	-	TGTGCCAGCTCACCGCAACTTCTAGCGGGAGTAAAGAAAGAGACCCAGTACTTC	CASSPQLLAGVKKETQYF
TRBJ1-3	TRBV30	-	-	TGTGCCTGGAGTGTAGGGGGGGACACCATATATTTT	CAWSVGGDTIYF
TRBJ2-2	TRBV7-2	TRBD2	-	TGTGCCAGCAGCCCACTGCGGGAGGTCACCGGGGAGCTGTTTTTT	CASSPLREVTGELFF
TRBJ1-4	TRBV28	-	-	TGTGCCAGCAGTTTGGAAGGGGCTAATGAAAAACTGTTTTTT	CASSLEGANEKLFF
TRBJ1-2	TRBV10-3	-	-	TGTGCCATCAGCCCCGAAGAACAGCCTACTTGGGGCTACACCTTC	CAISPEEQPTWGYTF
TRBJ1-2	TRBV6-1	TRBD1	few	TGTGCCAGCAGTGAGCAAGCCCGGACAGGGGAGAGGTATGGCTACACCTTC	CASSEQARTGERYGYTF
TRBJ1-2	TRBV5-1	TRBD1	-	TGCGCCAGCAGCCCGTGGCCGGGACAGAACTATGGCTACACCTTC	CASSPWPGQNYGYTF
TRBJ2-1	TRBV5-1	TRBD2	-	TGCGCCAGCAGCTCAAAGACTAGCTCGTCCAATGAGCAGTTCTTC	CASSSKTSSSNEQFF
TRBJ1-1	TRBV4-1	-	-	TGCGCCAGCAGGGGCCTCCAGACCGGCGTAAAGGCTTTCTTT	CASRGLQTGVKAFF
TRBJ2-7	TRBV27	-	once	TGTGCCAGCAGTCCCACCAGCTCCTACGAGCAGTACTTC	CASSPTSSYEQYF
TRBJ2-7	TRBV28	-	many	TGTGCCAGCAGTTTATACACGGAGGAAGTTGAGCAGTACTTC	CASSLYTEEVEQYF
TRBJ1-1	TRBV7-9	TRBD1	-	TGTGCCAGCAGCTCGACAGGGGGCAACACTGAAGCTTTCTTT	CASSSTGGNTEAFF
TRBJ1-2	TRBV7-9	TRBD1	-	TGTGCCAGCAGCTTAGGACAGGGAGATGGCTACACCTTC	CASSLGQGDGYTF
TRBJ2-3	TRBV30	TRBD2	-	TGTGCCTGGAGTTTAGCGGGAGTCACAGATACGCAGTATTTT	CAWSLAGVTDTQYF
TRBJ2-3	TRBV7-7	TRBD2	-	TGTGCCAGCAGCTTCTCTAGCGGGGGGGGTACGCAGTATTTT	CASSFSSGGGTQYF
TRBJ2-2	TRBV27	TRBD2	-	TGTGCCAGCAGTTTAAGGCTAGCGGGAGGGATCCCTGAAGGCACCGGGGAGCTGTTTTTT	CASSLRLAGGIPEGTGELFF
TRBJ2-1	TRBV5-4	TRBD2	few	TGTGCCAGCAGCCTGGAGGTAGCGGGCTTGAATGAGCAGTTCTTC	CASSLEVAGLNEQFF
TRBJ1-1	TRBV30	TRBD1	-	TGTGCCTGGGGGTCCCCGCGGACAGGGGTGGGAACTGAAGCTTTCTTT	CAWGSPRTGVGTEAFF
TRBJ2-1	TRBV4-3	TRBD2	-	TGCGCCAGCAGCCAATTGACTAGCGGGAGGAATGAGCAGTTCTTC	CASSQLTSGRNEQFF
TRBJ2-2	TRBV7-9	TRBD2	-	TGTGCCAGCAGCCTAGCGGGAGGCACCGGGGAGCTGTTTTTT	CASSLAGGTGELFF
TRBJ2-1	TRBV25-1	-	-	TGTGCCAGCAGTGAGTGGACAACAGGGTACAATGAGCAGTTCTTC	CASSEWTTGYNEQFF
TRBJ1-6	TRBV11-3	-	-	TGTGCCAGCAGCCAGTTTAATTCACCCCTCCACTTT	CASSQFNSPLHF